This TCR beta chain is from a study of CD8 T cells in ankylosing spondylitis. General study results and limits: Seemingly distinctive of ankylosing spondylitis blood was a TCR beta motif formed by eight highly homologous variants.

This clonotype occurred a few times. Antigen: not known. Germline loops: CDR1 SGHTA, CDR2 FQGNSA. There are 12 residues in the CDR3. V was cut by 3 bases and J by 6 bases, with 5 bases left in between. TCRdb reprocessed the 5' RACE reads with MiXCR, giving one entry per CDR3 protein. Here the sample spans 700,000 to 850,000 distinct CDR3 sequences, about an eighth being singletons. The chain recombines TRBV7-2 with TRBJ2-2, with no clear D. The TCR sequence derives from a male donor with ankylosing spondylitis. Specimen: blood, either unsorted or a sorted T cell fraction (not recorded which). The CDR3 DNA follows: TGTGCCAGCAGCTTTTGGGCCGGGGAGCTGTTTTTT. It translates to CASSFWAGELFF.